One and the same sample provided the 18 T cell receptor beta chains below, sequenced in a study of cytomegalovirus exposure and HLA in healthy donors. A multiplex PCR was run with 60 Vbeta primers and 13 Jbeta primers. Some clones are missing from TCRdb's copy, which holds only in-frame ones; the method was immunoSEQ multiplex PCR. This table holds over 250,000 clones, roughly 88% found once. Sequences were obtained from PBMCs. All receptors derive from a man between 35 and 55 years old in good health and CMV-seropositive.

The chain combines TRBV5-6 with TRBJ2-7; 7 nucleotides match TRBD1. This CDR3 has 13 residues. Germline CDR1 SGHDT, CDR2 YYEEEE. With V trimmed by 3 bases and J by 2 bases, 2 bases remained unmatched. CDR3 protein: CASSWGQTYEQYF. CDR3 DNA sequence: TGTGCCAGCAGCTGGGGACAGACCTACGAGCAGTACTTC.

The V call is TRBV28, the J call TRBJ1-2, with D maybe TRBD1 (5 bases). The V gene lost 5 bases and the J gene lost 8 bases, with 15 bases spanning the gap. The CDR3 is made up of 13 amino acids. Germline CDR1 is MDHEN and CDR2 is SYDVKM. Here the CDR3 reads CASSPRGGRGYTF. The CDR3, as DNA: TGTGCCAGCAGTCCCCGGGGGGGTAGAGGCTACACCTTC.

The CDR3 sequence is CADSPAETQYF. CDR3 nucleotides: TGTGCTGACAGTCCAGCGGAGACCCAGTACTTC. The chain has TRBV6-4 and TRBJ2-5, with D possibly being TRBD1 (5 bases). Per the germline V gene, CDR1 is MRHNA and CDR2 is SNTAGT. CDR3 size: 11 residues.

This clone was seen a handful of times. CDR3 region: CASSDPSGAGNTIYF. DNA of the CDR3: TGCGCCAGCAGTGATCCGTCGGGGGCTGGAAACACCATATATTTT. The chain links TRBV10-2 to TRBJ1-3; D is perhaps TRBD1 (5 bases). CDR3 length equals 15 residues. V gave up 3 bases and J gave up 2 bases, with 11 bases separating them. Germline V gives CDR1 WSHSY, CDR2 SAAADI.

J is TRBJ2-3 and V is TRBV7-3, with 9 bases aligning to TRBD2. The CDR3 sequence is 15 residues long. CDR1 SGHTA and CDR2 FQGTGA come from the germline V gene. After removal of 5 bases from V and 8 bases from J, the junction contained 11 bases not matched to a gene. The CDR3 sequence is CASSRAGGTSGTQYF. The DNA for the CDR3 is TGTGCCAGCAGCCGGGCGGGGGGGACATCCGGTACGCAGTATTTT.

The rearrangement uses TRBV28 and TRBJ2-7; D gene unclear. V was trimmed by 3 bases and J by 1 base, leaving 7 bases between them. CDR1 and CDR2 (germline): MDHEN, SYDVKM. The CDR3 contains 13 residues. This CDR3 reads CASSLVGSYEQYF. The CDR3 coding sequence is TGTGCCAGCAGTTTGGTCGGGTCCTACGAGCAGTACTTC.

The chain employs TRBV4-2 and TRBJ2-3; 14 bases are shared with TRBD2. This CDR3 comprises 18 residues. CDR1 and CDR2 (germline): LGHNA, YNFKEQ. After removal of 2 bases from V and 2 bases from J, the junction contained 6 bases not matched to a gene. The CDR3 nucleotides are TGTGCCAGCAGCCAAAGCCCGGGACTAGCGGGAGCCACAGATACGCAGTATTTT. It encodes CASSQSPGLAGATDTQYF.

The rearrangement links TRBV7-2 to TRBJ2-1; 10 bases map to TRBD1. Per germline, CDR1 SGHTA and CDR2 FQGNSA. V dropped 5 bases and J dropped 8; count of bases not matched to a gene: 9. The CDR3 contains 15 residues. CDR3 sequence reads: CASSLTGGALDEQFF. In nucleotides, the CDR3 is TGTGCCAGCAGCCTGACAGGGGGCGCGTTAGATGAGCAGTTCTTC.

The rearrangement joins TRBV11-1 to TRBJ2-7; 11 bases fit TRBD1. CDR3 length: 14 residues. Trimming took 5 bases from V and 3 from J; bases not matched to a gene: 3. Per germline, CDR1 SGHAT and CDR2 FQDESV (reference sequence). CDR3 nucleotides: TGTGCCAGCAGCCGGACAGGGGGCATCTACGAGCAGTACTTC. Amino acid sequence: CASSRTGGIYEQYF.

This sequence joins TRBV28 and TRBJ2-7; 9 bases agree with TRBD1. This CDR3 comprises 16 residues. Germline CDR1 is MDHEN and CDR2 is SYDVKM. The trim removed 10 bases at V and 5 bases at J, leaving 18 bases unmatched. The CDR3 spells CATWGTGWIGSHEQYF. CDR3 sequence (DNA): TGTGCCACCTGGGGGACAGGGTGGATTGGGAGTCACGAGCAGTACTTC.

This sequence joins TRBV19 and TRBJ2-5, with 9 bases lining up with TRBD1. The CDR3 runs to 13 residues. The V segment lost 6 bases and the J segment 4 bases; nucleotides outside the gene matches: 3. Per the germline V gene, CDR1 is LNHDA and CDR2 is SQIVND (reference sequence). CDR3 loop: CASSATGGETQYF. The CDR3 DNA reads TGTGCCAGTAGCGCGACAGGGGGAGAGACCCAGTACTTC.

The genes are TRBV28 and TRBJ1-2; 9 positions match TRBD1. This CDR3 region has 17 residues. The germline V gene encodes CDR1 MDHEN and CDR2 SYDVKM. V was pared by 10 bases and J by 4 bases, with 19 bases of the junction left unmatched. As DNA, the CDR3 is TGTGCCACCCGACCCCTTAGAGGGACAGGGCCGGTCTATGGCTACACCTTC. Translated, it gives CATRPLRGTGPVYGYTF.

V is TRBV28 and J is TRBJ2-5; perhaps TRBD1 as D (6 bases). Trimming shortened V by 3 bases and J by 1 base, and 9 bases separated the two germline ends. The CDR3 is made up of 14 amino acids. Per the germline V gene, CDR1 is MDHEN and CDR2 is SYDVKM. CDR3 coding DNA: TGTGCCAGCAGTTTTATGGACAGCCAAGAGACCCAGTACTTC. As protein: CASSFMDSQETQYF.

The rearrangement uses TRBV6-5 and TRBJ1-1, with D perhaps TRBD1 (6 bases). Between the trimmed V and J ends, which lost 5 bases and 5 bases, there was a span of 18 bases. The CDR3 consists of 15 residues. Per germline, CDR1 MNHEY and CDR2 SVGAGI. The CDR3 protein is CASSGSTGFRTEAFF. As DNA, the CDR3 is TGTGCCAGCAGTGGATCTACAGGGTTTCGGACTGAAGCTTTCTTT.

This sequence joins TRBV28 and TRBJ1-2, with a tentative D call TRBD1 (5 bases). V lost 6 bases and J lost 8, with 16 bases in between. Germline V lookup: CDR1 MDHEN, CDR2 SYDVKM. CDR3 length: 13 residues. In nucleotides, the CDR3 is TGTGCCAGCAGCCGACAGCCCCTGGGGGGCTACACCTTC. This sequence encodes CASSRQPLGGYTF.

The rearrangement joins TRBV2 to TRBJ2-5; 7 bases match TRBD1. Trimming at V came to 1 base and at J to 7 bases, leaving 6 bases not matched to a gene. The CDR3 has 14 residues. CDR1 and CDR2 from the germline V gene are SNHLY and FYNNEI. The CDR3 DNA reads TGTGCCAGCAGTGAAGATGGACAGGTCCCGACCCAGTACTTC. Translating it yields CASSEDGQVPTQYF. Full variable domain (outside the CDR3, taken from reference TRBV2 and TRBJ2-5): EPEVTQTPSHQVTQMGQEVILRCVPISNHLYFYWYRQILGQKVEFLVSFYNNEISEKSEIFDDQFSVERPDGSNFTLKIRSTKLEDSAMYFCASSEDGQVPTQYFGPGTRLLVL.

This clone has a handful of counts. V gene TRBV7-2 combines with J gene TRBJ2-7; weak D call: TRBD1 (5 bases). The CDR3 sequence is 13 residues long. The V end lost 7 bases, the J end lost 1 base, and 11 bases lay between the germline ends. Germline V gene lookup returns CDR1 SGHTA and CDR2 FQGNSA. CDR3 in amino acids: CASTPAGSYEQYF. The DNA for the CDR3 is TGTGCCAGCACCCCGGCAGGGTCCTACGAGCAGTACTTC.

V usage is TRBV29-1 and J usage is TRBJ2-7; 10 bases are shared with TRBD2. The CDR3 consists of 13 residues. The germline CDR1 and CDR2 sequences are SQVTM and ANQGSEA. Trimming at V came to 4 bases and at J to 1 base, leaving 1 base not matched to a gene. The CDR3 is CSVVLAGSYEQYF. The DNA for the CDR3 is TGCAGCGTTGTACTAGCGGGATCCTACGAGCAGTACTTC.